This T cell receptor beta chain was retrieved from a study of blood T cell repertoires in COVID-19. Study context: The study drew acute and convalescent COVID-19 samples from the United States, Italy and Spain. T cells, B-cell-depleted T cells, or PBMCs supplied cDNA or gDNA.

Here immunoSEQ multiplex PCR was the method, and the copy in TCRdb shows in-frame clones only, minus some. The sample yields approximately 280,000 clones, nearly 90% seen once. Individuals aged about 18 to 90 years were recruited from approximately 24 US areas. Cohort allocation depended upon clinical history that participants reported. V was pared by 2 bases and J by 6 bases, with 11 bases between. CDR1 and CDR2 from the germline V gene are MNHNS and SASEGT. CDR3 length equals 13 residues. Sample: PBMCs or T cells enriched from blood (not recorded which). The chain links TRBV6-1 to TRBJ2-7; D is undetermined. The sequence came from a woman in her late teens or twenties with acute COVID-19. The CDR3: CASSEYVKLEQYF. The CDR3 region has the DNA TGTGCCAGCAGTGAATATGTTAAGCTCGAGCAGTACTTC.